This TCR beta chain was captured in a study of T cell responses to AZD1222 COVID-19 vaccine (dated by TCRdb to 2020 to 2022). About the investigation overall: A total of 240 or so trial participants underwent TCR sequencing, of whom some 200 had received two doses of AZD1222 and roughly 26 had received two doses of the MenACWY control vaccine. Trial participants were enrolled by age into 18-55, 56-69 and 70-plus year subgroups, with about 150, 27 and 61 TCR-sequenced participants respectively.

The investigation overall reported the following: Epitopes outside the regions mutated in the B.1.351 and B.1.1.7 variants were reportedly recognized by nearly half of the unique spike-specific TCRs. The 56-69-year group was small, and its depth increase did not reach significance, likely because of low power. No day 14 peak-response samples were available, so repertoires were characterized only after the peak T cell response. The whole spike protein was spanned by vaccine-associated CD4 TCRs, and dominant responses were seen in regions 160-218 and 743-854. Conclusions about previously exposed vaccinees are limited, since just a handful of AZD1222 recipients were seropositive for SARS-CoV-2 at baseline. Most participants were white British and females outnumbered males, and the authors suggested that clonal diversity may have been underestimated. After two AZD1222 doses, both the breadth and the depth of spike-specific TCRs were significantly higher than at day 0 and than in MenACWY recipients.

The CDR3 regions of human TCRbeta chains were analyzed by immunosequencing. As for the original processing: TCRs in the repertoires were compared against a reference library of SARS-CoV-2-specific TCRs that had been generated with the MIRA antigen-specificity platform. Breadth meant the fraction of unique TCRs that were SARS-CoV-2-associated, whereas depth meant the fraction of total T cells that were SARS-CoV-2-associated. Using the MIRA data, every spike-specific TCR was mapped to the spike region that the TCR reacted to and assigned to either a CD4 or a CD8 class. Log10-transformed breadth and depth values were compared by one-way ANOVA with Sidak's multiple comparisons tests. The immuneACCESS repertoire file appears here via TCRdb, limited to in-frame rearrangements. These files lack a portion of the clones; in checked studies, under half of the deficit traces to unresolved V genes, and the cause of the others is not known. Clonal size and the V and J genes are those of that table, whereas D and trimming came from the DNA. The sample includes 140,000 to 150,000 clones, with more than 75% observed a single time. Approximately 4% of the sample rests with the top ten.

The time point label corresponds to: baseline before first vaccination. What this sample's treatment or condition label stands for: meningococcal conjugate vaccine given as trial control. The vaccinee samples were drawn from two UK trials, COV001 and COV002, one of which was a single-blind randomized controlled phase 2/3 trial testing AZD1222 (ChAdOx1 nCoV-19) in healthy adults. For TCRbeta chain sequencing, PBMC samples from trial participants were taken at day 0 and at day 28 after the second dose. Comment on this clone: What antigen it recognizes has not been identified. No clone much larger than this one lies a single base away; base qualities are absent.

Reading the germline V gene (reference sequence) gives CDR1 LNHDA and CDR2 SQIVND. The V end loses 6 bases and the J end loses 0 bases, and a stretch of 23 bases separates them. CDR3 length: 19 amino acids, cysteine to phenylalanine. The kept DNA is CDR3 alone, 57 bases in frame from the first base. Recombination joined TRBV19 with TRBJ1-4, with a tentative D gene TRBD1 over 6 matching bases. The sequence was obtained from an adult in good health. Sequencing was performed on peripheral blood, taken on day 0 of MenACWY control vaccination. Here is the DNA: TGTGCCAGTAGCTCCCCGGGTTGGACGGGGGCGGCAACTAATGAAAAACTGTTTTTT. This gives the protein CASSSPGWTGAATNEKLFF.